The rows below give T cell receptor beta chains drawn from one sample of a study of cytomegalovirus exposure and HLA in healthy donors. Libraries were prepared by immunoSEQ multiplex PCR; TCRdb keeps only in-frame clonotypes and omits some of them. The sample holds about 75,000 clones, roughly 82% seen once. Sequenced material: PBMCs. These receptors were taken from a man in his sixties or seventies in good health and CMV-seropositive. CDR3s include the opening cysteine and the closing phenylalanine or tryptophan. The order of the fields is J gene, V gene, D gene, clone size, CDR3 protein, CDR3 DNA. The D gene is left open where the match is weak. Not every row has a clone size; where given, it reads once, few, many or a size class.

TRBJ2-5,TRBV30,-,-,CAWSVQGPETQYF,TGTGCCTGGAGTGTACAGGGTCCGGAGACCCAGTACTTC
TRBJ2-5,TRBV2,-,-,CASSPGPEETQYF,TGTGCCAGCAGTCCTGGGCCAGAAGAGACCCAGTACTTC
TRBJ1-1,TRBV7-9,-,few,CASSSAGWATEAFF,TGTGCCAGCAGCTCCGCAGGGTGGGCCACTGAAGCTTTCTTT
TRBJ1-5,TRBV2,-,-,CASSTGKTADSNQPQHF,TGTGCCAGCAGCACCGGCAAGACAGCAGATAGCAATCAGCCCCAGCATTTT
TRBJ1-5,TRBV4-2,-,-,CASSTNRDNQPQHF,TGTGCCAGCAGTACCAACAGGGACAATCAGCCCCAGCATTTT
TRBJ1-1,TRBV28,TRBD1,once,CASKGQMNTEAFF,TGTGCCAGCAAGGGACAGATGAACACTGAAGCTTTCTTT
TRBJ1-1,TRBV6-6,TRBD1,-,CASSNRGLGEAFF,TGTGCCAGCAGTAACAGGGGGCTCGGCGAAGCTTTCTTT
TRBJ2-7,TRBV6-1,TRBD2,-,CASSDEEAGGRNSYEQYF,TGTGCCAGCAGTGACGAGGAAGCGGGGGGTCGGAATTCCTACGAGCAGTACTTC
TRBJ2-2,TRBV7-8,TRBD1,-,CASSLRQGPWGELFF,TGTGCCAGCAGCCTGAGACAGGGGCCCTGGGGGGAGCTGTTTTTT
TRBJ2-5,TRBV10-3,TRBD2,-,CAIASGRWETQYF,TGTGCCATCGCTAGCGGGAGGTGGGAGACCCAGTACTTC
TRBJ2-5,TRBV18,TRBD2,-,CASSWSREVQETQYF,TGTGCCAGCTCATGGTCGCGGGAGGTCCAAGAGACCCAGTACTTC
TRBJ2-7,TRBV7-2,TRBD2,-,CASSLGGTSVYEQYF,TGTGCCAGCAGCTTAGGGGGGACTAGCGTATACGAGCAGTACTTC
TRBJ1-5,TRBV19,-,-,CASSTGPTQPQHF,TGTGCCAGTAGTACAGGGCCTACCCAGCCCCAGCATTTT
TRBJ1-4,TRBV2,-,-,CASRGGANEKLFF,TGTGCCAGCAGAGGGGGGGCTAATGAAAAACTGTTTTTT
TRBJ2-6,TRBV10-3,-,few,CAISESEFSGANVLTF,TGTGCCATCAGTGAGTCCGAGTTCTCTGGGGCCAACGTCCTGACTTTC
TRBJ1-1,TRBV2,-,-,CASRPSRRDTEAFF,TGTGCCAGCAGACCCTCTAGACGGGACACTGAAGCTTTCTTT
TRBJ2-1,TRBV9,-,-,CASSVGQSYNEQFF,TGTGCCAGCAGCGTAGGGCAGTCCTACAATGAGCAGTTCTTC
TRBJ1-6,TRBV19,TRBD1,-,CASSQQGTANSPLHF,TGTGCCAGTAGTCAACAAGGGACAGCGAATTCACCCCTCCACTTT
TRBJ2-2,TRBV18,-,-,CASGTSNTGELFF,TGTGCCAGCGGGACTTCGAACACCGGGGAGCTGTTTTTT
TRBJ2-7,TRBV6-1,TRBD1,-,CASTPQGQGNEQYF,TGTGCCAGCACCCCGCAGGGACAGGGCAACGAGCAGTACTTC
TRBJ2-7,TRBV18,-,-,CASSPRGAGPPYEQYF,TGTGCCAGCTCACCACGTGGCGCGGGGCCTCCCTACGAGCAGTACTTC
TRBJ1-2,TRBV11-2,TRBD1,-,CASSLGQGNYGYTF,TGTGCCAGCAGCCTGGGACAGGGAAACTATGGCTACACCTTC
TRBJ2-1,TRBV9,TRBD2,once,CASSVRLAGYNEQFF,TGTGCCAGCAGCGTAAGGCTAGCGGGGTACAATGAGCAGTTCTTC
TRBJ2-3,TRBV7-9,TRBD2,-,CASSFQRGSTDTQYF,TGTGCCAGCAGCTTCCAGCGGGGGAGCACAGATACGCAGTATTTT
TRBJ2-7,TRBV4-1,TRBD1,few,CASSQGQGGTYEQYF,TGCGCCAGCAGCCAAGGACAGGGGGGGACCTACGAGCAGTACTTC
TRBJ2-5,TRBV9,TRBD1,-,CASSDQDRGYVETQYF,TGTGCCAGCAGCGATCAGGACAGGGGTTATGTAGAGACCCAGTACTTC
TRBJ2-5,TRBV14,-,-,CASSQIGGETQYF,TGTGCCAGCAGCCAAATTGGCGGGGAGACCCAGTACTTC